These 12 T cell receptor beta chains were all obtained from the same sample, sequenced in a study of blood T cell repertoires in COVID-19. Profiling relied on immunoSEQ multiplex PCR, and the TCRdb table lists in-frame clones only, not all of them. Here the sample spans some 95,000 clones, 80% being singletons. The specimen sequenced was peripheral blood. Every receptor here comes from a middle-aged man who had recovered from COVID-19.

This clone was detected a few times. This chain connects TRBV7-2 to TRBJ2-1; no reliable D call. The CDR3 extends over 11 amino acids. CDR1 is SGHTA and CDR2 is FQGNSA in the germline V gene. Trimming took off 9 bases at V and 8 bases at J, with 11 bases between the two ends. Written as DNA, the CDR3 is TGTGCCAGGGCATTGGCGGATGAGCAGTTCTTC. Its protein is CARALADEQFF.

The chain carries TRBV5-1 and TRBJ2-3; D call uncertain. The germline V gene has CDR1 SGHRS and CDR2 YFSETQ. The V gene lost 4 bases and the J gene lost 3 bases, with 12 bases spanning the gap. The CDR3 is 14 amino acids. The CDR3 bases are TGCGCCAGCAGCATCGACACGGTAACAGATACGCAGTATTTT. Translated, it gives CASSIDTVTDTQYF.

The chain combines TRBV9 with TRBJ2-5, with no clear D. Germline lookup yields CDR1 SGDLS and CDR2 YYNGEE. V was trimmed by 0 bases and J by 0 bases, leaving 9 bases between them. The length of the CDR3 is 15 residues. The CDR3 protein is CASSVGLANQETQYF. DNA for the CDR3: TGTGCCAGCAGCGTAGGCCTGGCCAACCAAGAGACCCAGTACTTC.

This clone was counted a few times. This chain links TRBV6-4 with TRBJ1-5; 8 nucleotides match TRBD1. Germline V lookup: CDR1 MRHNA, CDR2 SNTAGT. Losses at the gene ends were 6 bases for V and 6 bases for J; bases not matched to a gene: 10. This CDR3 comprises 15 residues. The CDR3 region has the DNA TGTGCCAGCAGAGCCCACAGACAGGGGAGTCAGCCCCAGCATTTT. Its translation is CASRAHRQGSQPQHF.

This chain connects TRBV30 to TRBJ2-7, with 8 bases that match TRBD1. Germline V CDR1 and CDR2: GTSNPN, SVGIG (reference sequence). The CDR3 totals 15 residues. After removal of 0 bases from V and 2 bases from J, the junction contained 6 bases not matched to a gene. The CDR3 nucleotides are TGTGCCTGGAGTGTAGGGGGCAGGGGGCCCTACGAGCAGTACTTC. Protein product: CAWSVGGRGPYEQYF.

The sample holds a few counts of this clone. The CDR3 reads CASRGQNQPQHF. The CDR3 coding sequence is TGTGCCAGCAGAGGACAAAATCAGCCCCAGCATTTT. The V gene is TRBV25-1, the J gene TRBJ1-5, with D possibly matching TRBD1 (5 bases). Trimming removed 6 bases from V and 4 bases from J, with 7 bases in between. Germline CDR1 reads MGHDK; CDR2 reads SYGVNS. The CDR3 has 12 amino acids.

A single count supports this clone. V is TRBV19 and J is TRBJ2-3, with 7 bases that match TRBD2. This CDR3 has 15 residues. V trimming: 6 bases; J trimming: 4 bases; junction bases outside the gene matches: 10. Germline CDR1 is LNHDA and CDR2 is SQIVND (reference sequence). CDR3 coding DNA: TGTGCCAGTAGATCCGGGACTGCGGGAGCAGATACGCAGTATTTT. Its protein product is CASRSGTAGADTQYF.

The V gene is TRBV5-1, the J gene TRBJ1-1; tentatively, D is TRBD1 (5 bases). Trimming shortened V by 4 bases and J by 2 bases, and 18 bases separated the two germline ends. Germline CDR1 is SGHRS and CDR2 is YFSETQ. The CDR3 loop spans 16 amino acids. The CDR3 region is CASSLSFGGGNTEAFF. As DNA, the CDR3 is TGCGCCAGCAGCCTCTCCTTCGGGGGTGGCAACACTGAAGCTTTCTTT.

The V and J genes are TRBV12-5 and TRBJ2-7, with 9 nucleotides matching TRBD1. The CDR3 covers 16 residues. CDR1 is LGHNT, CDR2 FRNRAP, per germline. The V segment lost 0 bases and the J segment 3 bases; nucleotides outside the gene matches: 6. DNA of the CDR3: TGTGCTAGTGGTTTGGTAGATGGGACAGGGCGCTACGAGCAGTACTTC. Its protein product is CASGLVDGTGRYEQYF.

This sequence joins TRBV6-6 and TRBJ1-1; TRBD1 is a possible D gene (5 bases). The germline V gene has CDR1 MNHNY and CDR2 SVGAGI (reference sequence). This CDR3 is built from 13 residues. Trimming took 11 bases from V and 1 from J, leaving 14 bases between them. The CDR3 here is CAASQGPNTEAFF. The DNA for the CDR3 is TGTGCCGCAAGTCAGGGCCCGAACACTGAAGCTTTCTTT.

This chain joins TRBV2 and TRBJ1-2; TRBD1 agrees at 8 bases. The germline V gene encodes CDR1 SNHLY and CDR2 FYNNEI. The CDR3 has 15 amino acids. Unmatched junction bases numbered 11, after V lost 4 bases and J lost 7 bases. The CDR3 DNA reads TGTGCCAGCAGTGTAACGCCAGGGGGCGCGGGTGGCTACACCTTC. Its protein is CASSVTPGGAGGYTF.

This rearrangement joins TRBV3-1 (or the pseudogene TRBV3-2) to TRBJ2-3; D is unclear. This CDR3 spans 14 amino acids. V lost 0 bases and J 2 bases, leaving 6 bases between the germline ends. CDR1 is LGHDT, CDR2 YNNKEL, per germline (reference sequence). Here the CDR3 reads CASSQDLFTDTQYF. CDR3 DNA sequence: TGTGCCAGCAGCCAAGATCTGTTCACAGATACGCAGTATTTT.